Each of the 15 T cell receptor beta chains below was sequenced from the same sample in a study of CD8 T cells in Susac syndrome. With random hexamers, reverse transcription was performed on about 0.45 to 1 ug of RNA. Using its own MiXCR run on the immunoSEQ multiplex PCR reads, TCRdb lists one record per CDR3 protein. The sample contains roughly 120,000 distinct CDR3 sequences, around 94% of which appear only once. The sequenced sample was CD4+ T cells from PBMCs. The receptors shown here come from a human donor in good health.

The chain uses TRBV20-1 and TRBJ2-5, with D tentatively TRBD2 (6 bases). Trimming shortened V by 3 bases and J by 5 bases, and 13 bases separated the two germline ends. The CDR3 covers 13 residues. In germline, CDR1 is DFQATT, CDR2 SNEGSKA (reference sequence). CDR3 protein: CSASVAGSETQYF. In nucleotides, the CDR3 is TGCAGTGCTAGTGTGGCGGGATCGGAGACCCAGTACTTC.

The V and J genes are TRBV20-1 and TRBJ2-2, with D perhaps TRBD2 (6 bases). This CDR3 comprises 16 residues. V was shortened by 0 bases and J by 0 bases, with 11 bases between the two germline ends. Germline lookup yields CDR1 DFQATT and CDR2 SNEGSKA (reference sequence). CDR3 sequence reads: CSARDTGGANTGELFF. DNA of the CDR3: TGCAGTGCTAGAGATACCGGGGGAGCGAACACCGGGGAGCTGTTTTTT.

In its sample, this clonotype was seen once. The genes are TRBV3-1 and TRBJ2-7; D remains ambiguous. Trimming cost V 1 base and J 0 bases, with 7 bases left between them. The CDR3 runs 14 residues. In germline, CDR1 is LGHDT, CDR2 YNNKEL (reference sequence). The CDR3 nucleotides are TGTGCCAGCAGCCAAGTGGGGAACTCCTACGAGCAGTACTTC. It specifies CASSQVGNSYEQYF.

This chain uses TRBV6-2 or TRBV6-3 with TRBJ2-7, with TRBD1 matching over 10 bases. This CDR3 region has 14 residues. From germline, CDR1 is MNHEY and CDR2 SVGEGT. V shed 8 bases and J 0 bases; nucleotides not matched to a gene: 4. Here the CDR3 DNA reads TGTGCCAGCTTGGACAGGGGGACCTCCTACGAGCAGTACTTC. Amino acids: CASLDRGTSYEQYF.

This clonotype was observed once. The J gene is TRBJ2-5, the V gene TRBV12-3 or TRBV12-4, with D perhaps TRBD2 (6 bases). This CDR3 spans 14 amino acids. Trimming took 3 bases from V and 4 from J, leaving 12 bases between them. In DNA, the CDR3 is TGTGCCAGCAGTTTGACGGCGGGGAGAGAGACCCAGTACTTC. Its translation is CASSLTAGRETQYF.

The chain employs TRBV7-9 and TRBJ2-3, with 14 bases that match TRBD2. Germline V gene data show CDR1 as SEHNR and CDR2 as FQNEAQ (reference sequence). Trimming cost V 6 bases and J 5 bases; bases outside gene matches: 4. CDR3 length equals 15 residues. The chain's CDR3 is CASSGTSGSGDTQYF. CDR3 sequence (DNA): TGTGCCAGCAGTGGGACTAGCGGGAGCGGAGATACGCAGTATTTT.

This chain joins TRBV6-1 and TRBJ2-1, with TRBD2 matching over 7 bases. The CDR3 runs 15 residues. Trimming cost V 4 bases and J 5 bases; bases outside gene matches: 8. Looked up from germline, CDR1 is MNHNS and CDR2 is SASEGT. The CDR3 protein is CASSATGTTNNEQFF. As DNA, the CDR3 is TGTGCCAGCAGTGCTACGGGGACTACCAACAATGAGCAGTTCTTC.

This clonotype was detected only once. The chain recombines TRBV10-3 with TRBJ1-1; D might be TRBD1 (6 bases). Trimming cost V 0 bases and J 3 bases, with 8 bases left between them. The CDR3 sequence is 14 residues long. Germline loops: CDR1 ENHRY, CDR2 SYGVKD. The CDR3 loop is CAISESRQDTEAFF. The CDR3 region has the DNA TGTGCCATCAGTGAGTCGAGACAGGACACTGAAGCTTTCTTT.

V gene TRBV4-2 combines with J gene TRBJ2-5, with D possibly matching TRBD2 (6 bases). Germline CDR1 and CDR2: LGHNA and YNFKEQ. This CDR3 is built from 15 residues. V lost 3 bases to trimming and J lost 3 bases, with 14 bases between them. The CDR3 coding sequence is TGTGCCAGCAGCCACAGACTAGGCGAAAAAGAGACCCAGTACTTC. This codes for CASSHRLGEKETQYF.

The chain uses TRBV5-1 and TRBJ2-1; no clear D. Trimming stripped 4 bases from V and 4 bases from J, with 15 bases between. CDR3 length equals 15 residues. CDR1 and CDR2 from the germline V gene are SGHRS and YFSETQ. The CDR3 is CASSPASGLYNEQFF. The DNA of the CDR3 is TGCGCCAGCAGCCCTGCCTCGGGCCTGTACAATGAGCAGTTCTTC.

The V gene is TRBV19, the J gene TRBJ2-2, with D uncertain. Trimming cost V 8 bases and J 2 bases, with 12 bases left between them. The CDR3 runs to 14 residues. From germline, CDR1 is LNHDA and CDR2 SQIVND (reference sequence). In DNA form, the CDR3 reads TGTGCCAGTTCGCCGAGACCTAACACCGGGGAGCTGTTTTTT. It encodes CASSPRPNTGELFF.

J is TRBJ1-2 and V is TRBV19, with 7 bases identical to TRBD1. V gave up 6 bases and J gave up 2 bases; unmatched junction bases: 9. CDR3 length: 15 residues. Germline CDR1 LNHDA, CDR2 SQIVND (reference sequence). The chain's CDR3 is CASRVRQGGNYGYTF. CDR3 in DNA: TGTGCCAGTAGGGTCCGACAGGGAGGGAACTATGGCTACACCTTC.

V is TRBV5-1 and J is TRBJ1-3; possible D gene TRBD1, 5 bases. V lost 0 bases, J lost 2 bases, and 12 bases lay in between. The germline gives CDR1 SGHRS, CDR2 YFSETQ. The CDR3 is made up of 16 amino acids. The CDR3 here is CASSLGSGPTGNTIYF. CDR3 nucleotides: TGCGCCAGCAGCTTGGGATCGGGGCCTACTGGAAACACCATATATTTT.

The rearrangement links TRBV5-1 to TRBJ2-2; maybe TRBD2 (5 bases). This CDR3 is built from 16 residues. The ends were cut back, 0 bases at V and 2 bases at J, with 11 bases in the middle. The germline gives CDR1 SGHRS, CDR2 YFSETQ. The CDR3 here is CASSLANGINTGELFF. The CDR3 coding sequence is TGCGCCAGCAGCTTGGCAAACGGGATTAACACCGGGGAGCTGTTTTTT.

This clonotype came up a few times. The chain has TRBV4-2 and TRBJ1-4, with 7 bases identical to TRBD1. V shed 1 base and J 4 bases; nucleotides not matched to a gene: 3. The CDR3 consists of 15 residues. Germline CDR1 LGHNA, CDR2 YNFKEQ. The CDR3 is CASSQVSGGNEKLFF. The CDR3 DNA sequence: TGTGCCAGCAGCCAAGTTTCAGGGGGTAATGAAAAACTGTTTTTT.